The clone carrying this TCR beta chain was found many times. The target antigen is unknown. Germline CDR1 and CDR2: SGHTA and FQGNSA. V was trimmed by 0 bases and J by 5 bases, leaving 9 bases between them. CDR3 size: 14 residues. Peripheral blood samples of around 9.8 milliliters were drawn from each donor. The data were taken from a study of blood T cells in healthy people across ages. For the study at large: Through template switching, about one barcoded beta molecule was captured per two T cells, as measured in model experiments. Study findings and constraints: Both naive CD4+ cell counts and diversity were greater in long-lived donors than in aged donors.

Together with a sample-barcoded 5' primer, a J-beta primer mix was included in a second PCR lasting about 7 to 11 cycles. TCRdb reprocessed the 5' RACE reads with MiXCR, giving one entry per CDR3 protein. This sample carries fewer than 900,000 distinct CDR3 sequences, 30% to 45% of them seen once, and the ten largest clones take over 10%. The TCR comes from a man between 18 and 35 years old in good health. What was sequenced was blood. This chain uses TRBV7-2 with TRBJ2-3; the D is unclear. CDR3 loop: CASSLALAIDTQYF. CDR3 bases: TGTGCCAGCAGCTTAGCGCTCGCCATAGATACGCAGTATTTT.